This T cell receptor (beta chain) was profiled in a study of cytomegalovirus exposure and HLA in healthy donors. Of note for this clone: The antigen is undetermined.

The PCR used 60 Vbeta and 13 Jbeta primers. Sequencing used immunoSEQ multiplex PCR; TCRdb keeps in-frame clones, though not all of them. This sample has roughly 100,000 clones, with 55% to 80% found just once. Notes on the study in general: When analyzed later, a missense DCLRE1C variant was found to be linked to TCR beta V- and J-gene trimming.

The V segment lost 6 bases and the J segment 1 base; nucleotides outside the gene matches: 21. This CDR3 has 19 residues. Germline V gene lookup returns CDR1 SGHDT and CDR2 YYEEEE. The material sequenced was PBMCs. The chain employs TRBV5-6 and TRBJ1-2; 7 bases match TRBD1. The TCR sequence derives from a human donor in good health. The CDR3 spells CASTHSGNLGQINNYGYTF. In DNA form, the CDR3 reads TGTGCCAGCACTCACTCAGGGAACCTGGGACAGATAAATAACTATGGCTACACCTTC.